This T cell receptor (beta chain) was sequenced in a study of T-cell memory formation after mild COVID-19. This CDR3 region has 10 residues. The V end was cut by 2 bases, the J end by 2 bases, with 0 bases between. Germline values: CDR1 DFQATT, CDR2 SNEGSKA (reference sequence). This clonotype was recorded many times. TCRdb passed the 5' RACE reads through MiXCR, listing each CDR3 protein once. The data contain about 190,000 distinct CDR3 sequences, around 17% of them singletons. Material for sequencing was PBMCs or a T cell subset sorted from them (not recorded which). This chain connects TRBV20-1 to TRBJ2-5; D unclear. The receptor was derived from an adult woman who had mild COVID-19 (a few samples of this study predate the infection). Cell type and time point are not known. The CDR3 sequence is CSARQETQYF. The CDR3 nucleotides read TGCAGTGCTAGACAAGAGACCCAGTACTTC.